These 24 T cell receptor beta chains came from one sample sequenced in a study of cytomegalovirus exposure and HLA in healthy donors. This PCR relied on a set of 60 Vbeta primers and 13 Jbeta primers. Clones were read by immunoSEQ multiplex PCR, and TCRdb kept only the in-frame ones, dropping some. The sample lists 150,000 to 200,000 clones; 84% were seen once. Sequenced material: PBMCs. The receptors derive from a man aged 18 to 30 in good health and CMV-seronegative.

CDR3 in DNA: TGTGCCAGCAGTTCGGCAGGATACTCCTACGAGCAGTACTTC. Residues: CASSSAGYSYEQYF. The chain is built from TRBV28 and TRBJ2-7; the D is unclear. From germline, CDR1 is MDHEN and CDR2 SYDVKM. Trimming took off 4 bases at V and 0 bases at J, with 10 bases between the two ends. The CDR3 is 14 amino acids.

The chain uses TRBV5-4 and TRBJ2-2; a possible D gene is TRBD1 (5 bases). The CDR3 is 14 residues long. CDR1 is SGHNT, CDR2 YYREEE, per germline (reference sequence). Trimming shortened V by 1 base and J by 4 bases, and 8 bases separated the two germline ends. The CDR3 DNA is TGTGCCAGCAGCTTGCAGGGTTCCACCGGGGAGCTGTTTTTT. It is translated as CASSLQGSTGELFF.

This clone is a singleton in its sample. The chain employs TRBV29-1 and TRBJ1-4; D unresolved. V was clipped by 5 bases and J by 8 bases, with 15 bases between them. Germline V gene lookup returns CDR1 SQVTM and CDR2 ANQGSEA. The CDR3 covers 13 residues. The DNA of the CDR3 is TGCAGCGTTACTACGGATAACTCGGAAAAACTGTTTTTT. It translates to CSVTTDNSEKLFF.

The chain is built from TRBV19 and TRBJ1-2; D ambiguous. Germline V gives CDR1 LNHDA, CDR2 SQIVND (reference sequence). CDR3 size: 14 residues. Trimming stripped 1 base from V and 0 bases from J, with 6 bases between. The CDR3 region is CASSIGLANYGYTF. The DNA for the CDR3 is TGTGCCAGTAGTATAGGGCTGGCTAACTATGGCTACACCTTC.

The chain carries TRBV5-1 and TRBJ1-1; possible D gene TRBD1, 6 bases. CDR1 and CDR2 (germline): SGHRS, YFSETQ. CDR3 length: 15 amino acids. V lost 4 bases, J lost 1 base, and 14 bases lay in between. The chain's CDR3 is CASSHLGTPNTEAFF. CDR3 DNA: TGCGCCAGCAGCCACCTGGGGACACCGAACACTGAAGCTTTCTTT. The entire variable domain, with the rest obtained from reference TRBV5-1 and TRBJ1-1, is as follows: KAGVTQTPRYLIKTRGQQVTLSCSPISGHRSVSWYQQTPGQGLQFLFEYFSETQRNKGNFPGRFSGRQFSNSRSEMNVSTLELGDSALYLCASSHLGTPNTEAFFGQGTRLTVV.

The V gene is TRBV18, the J gene TRBJ1-1, with D unclear. Germline CDR1 reads KGHSH; CDR2 reads LQKENI. V was pared by 2 bases and J by 6 bases, with 22 bases between. The CDR3 has 17 amino acids. CDR3 nucleotides: TGTGCCAGCTCACCAGTCCGGGAGGGTGGCTTCGAAGCTGAAGCTTTCTTT. Translation: CASSPVREGGFEAEAFF.

The chain couples TRBV1 to TRBJ1-2. TRBV1 is labeled a pseudogene. The CDR3 length is 18 residues. CDR3 protein: CTSSRGILGPLDGYGYTF. CDR3 nucleotides: TGCACCAGCAGCCGAGGGATTCTAGGTCCGCTCGACGGCTATGGCTACACCTTC.

The chain is built from TRBV28 and TRBJ2-1; D gene ambiguous. The V gene lost 5 bases and the J gene lost 2 bases, with 10 bases spanning the gap. The germline CDR1 and CDR2 sequences are MDHEN and SYDVKM. The CDR3 has 14 amino acids. Written as DNA, the CDR3 is TGTGCCAGCAGTCCCTTGTATGCCTACAATGAGCAGTTCTTC. It translates to CASSPLYAYNEQFF.

The chain is built from TRBV27 and TRBJ2-1, with D perhaps matching TRBD2 (5 bases). The CDR3 sequence is 14 residues long. V was trimmed by 6 bases and J by 9 bases, leaving 18 bases between them. Germline V gives CDR1 MNHEY, CDR2 SMNVEV (reference sequence). This chain's CDR3 is CASSHGRGLGEQFF. CDR3 nucleotides: TGTGCCAGCAGCCATGGCCGAGGGCTTGGTGAGCAGTTCTTC.

The CDR3 spells CASGLGKGLAGGFTGELFF. The CDR3, as DNA: TGTGCTAGTGGTTTGGGAAAGGGACTAGCGGGGGGATTCACCGGGGAGCTGTTTTTT. V gene TRBV12-5 combines with J gene TRBJ2-2; 15 bases are shared with TRBD2. The junction had 7 bases not matched to a gene; V was cut back by 1 base and J by 4 bases. Germline lookup yields CDR1 LGHNT and CDR2 FRNRAP. The CDR3 sequence is 19 residues long. The variable domain in full, completed from reference TRBV12-5 and TRBJ2-2, reads DARVTQTPRHKVTEMGQEVTMRCQPILGHNTVFWYRQTMMQGLELLAYFRNRAPLDDSGMPKDRFSAEMPDATLATLKIQPSEPRDSAVYFCASGLGKGLAGGFTGELFFGEGSRLTVL.

CDR3: CASGGAQRAAQETQYF. In DNA form, the CDR3 reads TGTGCCAGCGGAGGGGCGCAACGGGCGGCTCAAGAGACCCAGTACTTC. The chain joins TRBV28 to TRBJ2-5; TRBD2 is a possible D gene (6 bases). Trimming removed 8 bases at V and 2 bases at J, with 21 bases between. CDR1 and CDR2 from the germline V gene are MDHEN and SYDVKM. The CDR3 runs 16 residues.

Written as DNA, the CDR3 is TGTGCCAGTAGTATTGGACAGAGATCCTACGAGCAGTACTTC. Translated: CASSIGQRSYEQYF. The rearrangement links TRBV19 to TRBJ2-7, with TRBD1 as a possible D gene (6 bases). The CDR3 loop spans 14 amino acids. Trimming removed 3 bases from V and 1 base from J, with 10 bases in between. CDR1 and CDR2 from the germline V gene are LNHDA and SQIVND (reference sequence).

This chain connects TRBV5-1 to TRBJ2-2, with 8 positions matching TRBD1. With V trimmed by 6 bases and J by 6 bases, 1 base remained unmatched. CDR1 is SGHRS, CDR2 YFSETQ, per germline. This CDR3 is 12 amino acids long. The CDR3 nucleotides read TGCGCCAGCAACAGGGGGTCCGGGGAGCTGTTTTTT. It translates to CASNRGSGELFF.

The chain has TRBV5-1 and TRBJ2-5; a possible D gene is TRBD1 (6 bases). V lost 4 bases, J lost 0 bases, and 16 bases lay in between. The CDR3 runs 16 residues. The germline V gene encodes CDR1 SGHRS and CDR2 YFSETQ. In nucleotides, the CDR3 is TGCGCCAGCAGCCCGGGACACAAATTGTACCAAGAGACCCAGTACTTC. This codes for CASSPGHKLYQETQYF.

V gene TRBV7-3 combines with J gene TRBJ1-1, with 8 bases identical to TRBD1. The J segment lost 1 base and the V segment lost 5 bases, leaving 3 bases of the junction unmatched. The CDR3 sequence is 14 residues long. The V gene's germline CDR1 is SGHTA and CDR2 FQGTGA. The CDR3 DNA follows: TGTGCCAGCAGCACACAGGGGGGGAACACTGAAGCTTTCTTT. Protein sequence: CASSTQGGNTEAFF.

The CDR3 protein is CASSFNGELFF. CDR3 DNA: TGTGCCAGCAGCTTCAACGGGGAGCTGTTTTTT. The V gene is TRBV13, the J gene TRBJ2-2; the D is unclear. V lost 3 bases, J lost 7 bases, and 3 bases lay in between. There are 11 residues in the CDR3. Germline V gives CDR1 PRHDT, CDR2 FYEKMQ (reference sequence). Filled out from reference TRBV13 and TRBJ2-2, the complete variable domain reads AAGVIQSPRHLIKEKRETATLKCYPIPRHDTVYWYQQGPGQDPQFLISFYEKMQSDKGSIPDRFSAQQFSDYHSELNMSSLELGDSALYFCASSFNGELFFGEGSRLTVL.

The rearrangement links TRBV2 to TRBJ1-1; D unresolved. The CDR3 has 13 residues. Germline V CDR1 and CDR2: SNHLY, FYNNEI. V lost 5 bases, J lost 0 bases, and 7 bases lay in between. CDR3 in DNA: TGTGCCAGCAGTCCAGGAATGAACACTGAAGCTTTCTTT. Encoded protein: CASSPGMNTEAFF.

The chain joins TRBV6-5 to TRBJ2-7; no clear D. Germline V gene data show CDR1 as MNHEY and CDR2 as SVGAGI. The CDR3 sequence is 11 residues long. V lost 4 bases to trimming and J lost 8 bases, with 9 bases between them. CDR3 DNA sequence: TGTGCCAGCAGTTTACTTTCGCAGCAGTACTTC. Protein sequence: CASSLLSQQYF.

The chain employs TRBV11-3 and TRBJ1-5; D is perhaps TRBD1 (6 bases). Germline V gene sequence: CDR1 SGHNT, CDR2 YENEEA. V was shortened by 0 bases and J by 4 bases, with 10 bases between the two germline ends. CDR3 length equals 15 residues. The CDR3 nucleotides read TGTGCCAGCAGCTTAGACAGGGGAAAAAATCAGCCCCAGCATTTT. Protein sequence: CASSLDRGKNQPQHF.

The rearrangement links TRBV4-1 to TRBJ2-5, with TRBD2 matching over 10 bases. The J segment lost 5 bases and the V segment lost 1 base, leaving 10 bases of the junction unmatched. Germline V lookup: CDR1 MGHRA, CDR2 YSYEKL. The CDR3 length is 17 residues. CDR3 in DNA: TGCGCCAGCAGCCAAGTATTCCTAGCGGGGGCCGGGGAGACCCAGTACTTC. Amino acid sequence: CASSQVFLAGAGETQYF.

This clone was observed once. The chain links TRBV6-6 to TRBJ2-5; 7 bases match TRBD1. Germline trimming cut 5 bases from V and 2 bases from J; bases unmatched to any gene: 5. CDR1 and CDR2 (germline): MNHNY, SVGAGI (reference sequence). The CDR3 extends over 14 amino acids. The CDR3 region has the DNA TGTGCCAGCAGTCCCCCGGACAGGCAAGAGACCCAGTACTTC. Protein product: CASSPPDRQETQYF.

This chain links TRBV7-6 with TRBJ2-3; weak D call: TRBD1 (7 bases). Per the germline V gene, CDR1 is SGHVS and CDR2 is FNYEAQ. Trimming left V 1 base short and J 1 base short, with 24 bases between. The CDR3 is 20 residues long. The chain's CDR3 is CASSLVHRGNSGAGTDTQYF. The CDR3 DNA sequence: TGTGCCAGCAGCTTAGTACACAGGGGTAATTCGGGAGCCGGCACAGATACGCAGTATTTT.

The chain is built from TRBV28 and TRBJ1-6, with unresolved D. Trimming took off 7 bases at V and 7 bases at J, with 11 bases between the two ends. CDR1 and CDR2 from the germline V gene are MDHEN and SYDVKM. The CDR3 sequence is 13 residues long. CDR3 nucleotide sequence: TGTGCCAGCATGTTCCAGCGCAATTCACCCCTCCACTTT. This codes for CASMFQRNSPLHF.

The table lists this clone with a count of one. The chain employs TRBV7-9 and TRBJ1-3; D not resolved. There are 16 residues in the CDR3. V was shortened by 5 bases and J by 0 bases, with 14 bases between the two germline ends. CDR1 SEHNR and CDR2 FQNEAQ come from the germline V gene (reference sequence). The DNA for the CDR3 is TGTGCCAGCAGCCTCGGTGGGTACAGCTCTGGAAACACCATATATTTT. Translated: CASSLGGYSSGNTIYF. The full variable domain, in which reference TRBV7-9 and TRBJ1-3 provide the parts outside the CDR3, is DTGVSQNPRHKITKRGQNVTFRCDPISEHNRLYWYRQTLGQGPEFLTYFQNEAQLEKSRLLSDRFSAERPKGSFSTLEIQRTEQGDSAMYLCASSLGGYSSGNTIYFGEGSWLTVV.